The 8 T cell receptor beta chains reported below all come from one sample, sequenced in a study of cytomegalovirus exposure and HLA in healthy donors. The study ran its PCR with 60 Vbeta and 13 Jbeta primers. Here immunoSEQ multiplex PCR was the method, and the copy in TCRdb shows in-frame clones only, minus some. This table has some 200,000 clones, 62% appearing once. The specimen was PBMCs. The receptors were sampled from a middle-aged man in good health and CMV-seronegative.

The V and J genes are TRBV10-3 and TRBJ1-1, with 7 bases fitting TRBD1. Germline V gives CDR1 ENHRY, CDR2 SYGVKD. V lost 6 bases, J lost 3 bases, and 10 bases stayed unmatched. CDR3 size: 15 residues. In DNA form, the CDR3 reads TGTGCCATCAGCCCCGGGAGGGGGCGGTACACTGAAGCTTTCTTT. Its translation is CAISPGRGRYTEAFF.

The chain combines TRBV6-5 with TRBJ1-1; D is possibly TRBD1 (5 bases). The CDR3 is made up of 13 amino acids. Between the trimmed V and J ends, which lost 5 bases and 1 base, there was a span of 8 bases. Germline V gene lookup returns CDR1 MNHEY and CDR2 SVGAGI. In nucleotides, the CDR3 is TGTGCCAGCAGTAATACAGGGAACACTGAAGCTTTCTTT. Protein: CASSNTGNTEAFF.

The chain carries TRBV27 and TRBJ2-3; D might be TRBD1 (5 bases). The CDR3 has 13 residues. Looked up from germline, CDR1 is MNHEY and CDR2 is SMNVEV (reference sequence). The ends were cut back, 8 bases at V and 6 bases at J, with 15 bases in the middle. In DNA, the CDR3 is TGTGCCAGCTCCGACAGACTCACGGATACGCAGTATTTT. Amino acids: CASSDRLTDTQYF.

The rearrangement links TRBV7-2 to TRBJ2-5; TRBD1 aligns across 7 bases. This CDR3 is 14 amino acids long. CDR1 is SGHTA, CDR2 FQGNSA, per germline. The V gene end was trimmed by 3 bases and the J gene end by 5 bases; junction bases not matched to a gene: 6. The CDR3 is CASSFTGAGETQYF. The CDR3 nucleotides read TGTGCCAGCAGCTTTACAGGGGCAGGCGAGACCCAGTACTTC.

The chain is built from TRBV5-1 and TRBJ2-2; D remains ambiguous. Germline CDR1 reads SGHRS; CDR2 reads YFSETQ. The CDR3 has 17 residues. Between the trimmed V and J ends, which lost 0 bases and 0 bases, there was a span of 12 bases. The CDR3 here is CASSLGVSTSNTGELFF. For the CDR3, the DNA is TGCGCCAGCAGCTTGGGGGTTTCGACTTCGAACACCGGGGAGCTGTTTTTT.

The CDR3 sequence: CASSPEGGSYNEQFF. CDR3 nucleotide sequence: TGCGCCAGCAGCCCTGAAGGGGGCTCCTACAATGAGCAGTTCTTC. This chain links TRBV5-1 with TRBJ2-1; TRBD1 is a possible D gene (6 bases). The germline V and J ends were trimmed by 4 bases and 0 bases, with 11 bases remaining between them. Germline CDR1 is SGHRS and CDR2 is YFSETQ. The CDR3 loop spans 15 amino acids. The full variable domain, in which reference TRBV5-1 and TRBJ2-1 provide the parts outside the CDR3, is KAGVTQTPRYLIKTRGQQVTLSCSPISGHRSVSWYQQTPGQGLQFLFEYFSETQRNKGNFPGRFSGRQFSNSRSEMNVSTLELGDSALYLCASSPEGGSYNEQFFGPGTRLTVL.

This chain joins TRBV27 and TRBJ2-4; 9 bases agree with TRBD1. Germline V gene sequence: CDR1 MNHEY, CDR2 SMNVEV (reference sequence). This CDR3 comprises 14 residues. J lost 7 bases, V lost 4 bases, and 5 bases had no gene match. The CDR3 here is CASSSPGQGNIQYF. The CDR3 region has the DNA TGTGCCAGCAGTTCTCCGGGACAGGGCAACATTCAGTACTTC.

The chain has TRBV19 and TRBJ1-5; 9 bases match TRBD1. CDR1 and CDR2 from the germline V gene are LNHDA and SQIVND (reference sequence). This CDR3 has 15 residues. V was pared by 3 bases and J by 2 bases, with 2 bases of the junction left unmatched. CDR3 nucleotides: TGTGCCAGTAGTATCCACAGGGGGCGCAATCAGCCCCAGCATTTT. This translates into CASSIHRGRNQPQHF.